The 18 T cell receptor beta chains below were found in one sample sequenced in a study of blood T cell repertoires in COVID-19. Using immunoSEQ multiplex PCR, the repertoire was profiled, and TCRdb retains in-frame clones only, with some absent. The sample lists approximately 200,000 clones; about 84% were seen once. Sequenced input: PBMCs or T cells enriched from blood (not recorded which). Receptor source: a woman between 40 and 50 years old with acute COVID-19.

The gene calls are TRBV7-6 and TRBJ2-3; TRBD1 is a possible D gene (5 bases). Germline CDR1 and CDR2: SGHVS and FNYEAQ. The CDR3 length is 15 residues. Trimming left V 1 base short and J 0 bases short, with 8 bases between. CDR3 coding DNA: TGTGCCAGCAGCTTAGGGACACCCAGCACAGATACGCAGTATTTT. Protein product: CASSLGTPSTDTQYF.

CDR3 residues: CASSFKDRGNYGYTF. DNA for the CDR3: TGTGCCAGCAGCTTTAAAGACAGGGGCAACTATGGCTACACCTTC. The J gene is TRBJ1-2, the V gene TRBV5-6; 8 bases match TRBD1. The CDR3 covers 15 residues. Germline CDR1 is SGHDT and CDR2 is YYEEEE. V was pared by 2 bases and J by 2 bases, with 5 bases of the junction left unmatched.

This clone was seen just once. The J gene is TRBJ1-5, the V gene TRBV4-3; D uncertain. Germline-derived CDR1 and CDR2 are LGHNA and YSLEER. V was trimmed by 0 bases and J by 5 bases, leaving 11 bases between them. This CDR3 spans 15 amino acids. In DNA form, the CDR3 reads TGCGCCAGCAGCCAAGATGCGGGCGGGGATCAGCCCCAGCATTTT. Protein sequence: CASSQDAGGDQPQHF.

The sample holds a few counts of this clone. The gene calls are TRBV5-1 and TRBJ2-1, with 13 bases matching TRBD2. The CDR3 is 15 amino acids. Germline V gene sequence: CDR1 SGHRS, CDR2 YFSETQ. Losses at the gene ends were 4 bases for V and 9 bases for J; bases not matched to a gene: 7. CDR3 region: CASSPRLAGGTEQFF. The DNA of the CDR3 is TGCGCCAGCAGCCCTAGACTAGCGGGGGGTACTGAGCAGTTCTTC.

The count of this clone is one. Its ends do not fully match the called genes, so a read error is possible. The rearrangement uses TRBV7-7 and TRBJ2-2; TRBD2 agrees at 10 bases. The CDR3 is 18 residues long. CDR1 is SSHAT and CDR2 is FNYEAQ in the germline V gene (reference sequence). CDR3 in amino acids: CASSLGATSGKTGGELFF. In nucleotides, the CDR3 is TGTGCTAGCAGCTTAGGGGCAACTAGCGGGAAGACGGGCGGGGAGCTGTTTTTT. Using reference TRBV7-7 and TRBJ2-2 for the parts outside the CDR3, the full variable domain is GAGVSQSPRYKVTKRGQDVTLRCDPISSHATLYWYQQALGQGPEFLTYFNYEAQPDKSGLPSDRFSAERPEGSISTLTIQRTEQRDSAMYRCASSLGATSGKTGGELFFGEGSRLTVL.

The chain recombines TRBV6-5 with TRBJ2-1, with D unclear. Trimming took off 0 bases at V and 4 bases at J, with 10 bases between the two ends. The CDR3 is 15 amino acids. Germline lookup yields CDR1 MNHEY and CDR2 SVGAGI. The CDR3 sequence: CASSYSSSAYNEQFF. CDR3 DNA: TGTGCCAGCAGTTACTCGAGTTCTGCTTACAATGAGCAGTTCTTC.

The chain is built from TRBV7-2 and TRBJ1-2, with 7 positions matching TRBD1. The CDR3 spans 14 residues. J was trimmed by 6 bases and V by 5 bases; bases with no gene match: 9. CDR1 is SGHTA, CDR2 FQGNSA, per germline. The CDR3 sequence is CASSQLTGTHGYTF. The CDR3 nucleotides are TGTGCCAGCAGCCAGCTGACAGGGACCCATGGCTACACCTTC.

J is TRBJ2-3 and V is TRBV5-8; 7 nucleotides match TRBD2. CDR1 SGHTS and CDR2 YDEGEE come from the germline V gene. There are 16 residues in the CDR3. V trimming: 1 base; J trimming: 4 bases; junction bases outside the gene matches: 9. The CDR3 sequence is CASSLSGGSGADTQYF. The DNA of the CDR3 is TGTGCCAGCAGCTTGTCGGGCGGGAGCGGGGCAGATACGCAGTATTTT.

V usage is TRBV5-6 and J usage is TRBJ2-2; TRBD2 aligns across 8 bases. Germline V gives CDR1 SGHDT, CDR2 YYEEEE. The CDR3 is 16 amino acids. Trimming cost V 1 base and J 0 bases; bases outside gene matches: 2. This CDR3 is CASSLKAGANTGELFF. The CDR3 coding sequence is TGTGCCAGCAGCTTGAAAGCGGGGGCGAACACCGGGGAGCTGTTTTTT.

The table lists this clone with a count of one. CDR3 protein: CASSSPLAGSETQYF. The CDR3 DNA reads as TGTGCCAGCAGCTCCCCCTTGGCGGGAAGTGAGACCCAGTACTTC. This chain links TRBV5-4 with TRBJ2-5; D might be TRBD2 (6 bases). The V gene's germline CDR1 is SGHNT and CDR2 YYREEE (reference sequence). Trimming took off 3 bases at V and 5 bases at J, with 17 bases between the two ends. The CDR3 has 15 amino acids. Supplemented by reference TRBV5-4 and TRBJ2-5, the full variable domain reads ETGVTQSPTHLIKTRGQQVTLRCSSQSGHNTVSWYQQALGQGPQFIFQYYREEENGRGNFPPRFSGLQFPNYSSELNVNALELDDSALYLCASSSPLAGSETQYFGPGTRLLVL.

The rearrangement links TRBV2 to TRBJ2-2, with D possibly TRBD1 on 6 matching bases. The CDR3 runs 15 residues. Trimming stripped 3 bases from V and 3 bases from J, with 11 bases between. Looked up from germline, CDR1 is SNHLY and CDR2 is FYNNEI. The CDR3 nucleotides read TGTGCCAGCAGTGAGATAACAGGGTACACCGGGGAGCTGTTTTTT. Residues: CASSEITGYTGELFF.

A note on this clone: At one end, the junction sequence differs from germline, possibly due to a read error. CDR3 coding DNA: TGTGCCTGGAGCCGAGGACAGGGGCAAATCTTCTTC. This encodes CAWSRGQGQIFF. The chain combines TRBV30 with TRBJ2-7; 9 bases fit TRBD1. Per the germline V gene, CDR1 is GTSNPN and CDR2 is SVGIG (reference sequence). This CDR3 region has 12 residues.

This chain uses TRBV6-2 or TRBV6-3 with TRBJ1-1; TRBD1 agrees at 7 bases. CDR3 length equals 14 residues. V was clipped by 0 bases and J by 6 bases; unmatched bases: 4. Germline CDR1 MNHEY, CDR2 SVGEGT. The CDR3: CASSYSTGTAEAFF. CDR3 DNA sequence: TGTGCCAGCAGTTACTCGACAGGGACGGCTGAAGCTTTCTTT.

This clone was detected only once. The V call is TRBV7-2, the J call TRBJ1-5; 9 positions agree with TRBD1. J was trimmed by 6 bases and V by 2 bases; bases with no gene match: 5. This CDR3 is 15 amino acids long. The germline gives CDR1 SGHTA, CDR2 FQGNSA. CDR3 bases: TGTGCCAGCAGCTTATTAGGACAGGGGATTCAGCCCCAGCATTTT. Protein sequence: CASSLLGQGIQPQHF. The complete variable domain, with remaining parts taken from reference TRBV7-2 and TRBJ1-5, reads GAGVSQSPSNKVTEKGKDVELRCDPISGHTALYWYRQSLGQGLEFLIYFQGNSAPDKSGLPSDRFSAERTGGSVSTLTIQRTQQEDSAVYLCASSLLGQGIQPQHFGDGTRLSIL.

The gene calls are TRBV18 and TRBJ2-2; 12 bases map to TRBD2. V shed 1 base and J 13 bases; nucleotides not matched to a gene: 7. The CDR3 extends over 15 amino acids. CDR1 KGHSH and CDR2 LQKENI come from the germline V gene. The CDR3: CASSPRLAGESRLFF. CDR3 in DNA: TGTGCCAGCTCACCACGACTAGCGGGAGAGTCCCGGCTGTTTTTT. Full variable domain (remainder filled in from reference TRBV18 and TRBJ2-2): NAGVMQNPRHLVRRRGQEARLRCSPMKGHSHVYWYRQLPEEGLKFMVYLQKENIIDESGMPKERFSAEFPKEGPSILRIQQVVRGDSAAYFCASSPRLAGESRLFFGEGSRLTVL.

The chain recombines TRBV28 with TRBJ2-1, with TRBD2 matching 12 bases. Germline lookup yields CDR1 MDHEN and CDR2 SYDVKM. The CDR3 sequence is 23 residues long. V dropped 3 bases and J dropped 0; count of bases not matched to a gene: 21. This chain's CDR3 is CASSLGSTSGGLNKLLSYNEQFF. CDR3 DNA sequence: TGTGCCAGCAGTTTGGGGTCGACTAGCGGGGGCCTAAATAAGTTACTCTCCTACAATGAGCAGTTCTTC.

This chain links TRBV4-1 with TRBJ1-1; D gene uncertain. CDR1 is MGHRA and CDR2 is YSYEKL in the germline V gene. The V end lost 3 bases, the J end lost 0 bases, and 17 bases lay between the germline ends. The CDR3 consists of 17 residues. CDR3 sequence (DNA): TGCGCCAGCAGCCATCTTACTGGGCAGTCGATGAACACTGAAGCTTTCTTT. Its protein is CASSHLTGQSMNTEAFF.

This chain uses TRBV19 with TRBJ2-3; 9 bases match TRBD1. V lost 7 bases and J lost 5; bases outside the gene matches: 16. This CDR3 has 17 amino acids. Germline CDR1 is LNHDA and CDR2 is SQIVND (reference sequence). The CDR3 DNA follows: TGTGCCAGTACCAACCCCGGAGGACAGGGGAACATAGATACGCAGTATTTT. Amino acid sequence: CASTNPGGQGNIDTQYF. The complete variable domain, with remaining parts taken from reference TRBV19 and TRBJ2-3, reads DGGITQSPKYLFRKEGQNVTLSCEQNLNHDAMYWYRQDPGQGLRLIYYSQIVNDFQKGDIAEGYSVSREKKESFPLTVTSAQKNPTAFYLCASTNPGGQGNIDTQYFGPGTRLTVL.